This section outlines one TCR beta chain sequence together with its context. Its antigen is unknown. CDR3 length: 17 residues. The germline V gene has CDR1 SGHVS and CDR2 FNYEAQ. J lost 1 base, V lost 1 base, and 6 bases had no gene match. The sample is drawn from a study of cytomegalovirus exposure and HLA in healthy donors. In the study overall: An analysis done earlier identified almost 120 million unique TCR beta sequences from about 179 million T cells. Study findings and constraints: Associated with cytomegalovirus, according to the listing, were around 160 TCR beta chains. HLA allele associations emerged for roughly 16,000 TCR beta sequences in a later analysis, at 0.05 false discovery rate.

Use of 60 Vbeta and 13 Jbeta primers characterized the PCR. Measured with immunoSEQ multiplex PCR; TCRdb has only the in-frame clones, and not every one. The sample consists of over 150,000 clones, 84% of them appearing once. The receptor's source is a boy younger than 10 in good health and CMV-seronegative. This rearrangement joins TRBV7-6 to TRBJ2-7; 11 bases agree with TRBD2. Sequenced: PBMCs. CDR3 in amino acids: CASSLGTSGSYSYEQYF. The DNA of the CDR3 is TGTGCCAGCAGCTTAGGTACTAGCGGGAGTTATTCCTACGAGCAGTACTTC.